This T cell receptor beta chain was captured in a study of blood T cell repertoires in COVID-19. As for the study in general: From the United States, Italy and Spain came samples of acute and convalescent COVID-19. PBMCs, B-cell-depleted T cells, or T cells were the source of the cDNA or gDNA that made up the material.

Original processing notes: How many nucleated cells were present was estimated from reference gene primer amplification. Sequenced by immunoSEQ multiplex PCR; TCRdb stores in-frame clones only, minus some. For V, J and clone size, that table is used; D and trimming come from the DNA. Of about 77,000 clones listed, 80% are singletons. The CDR3 has 14 amino acids. Trimming took 1 base from V and 6 from J, leaving 12 bases between them. Per germline, CDR1 SGHTA and CDR2 FQGNSA. Sequencing input: peripheral blood. This TCR derives from a woman in her 70s with acute or convalescent COVID-19. This chain links TRBV7-2 with TRBJ1-2; D possibly corresponds to TRBD1 (5 bases). CDR3 sequence (DNA): TGTGCCAGCAGCTTAGGTTTCAGGGTGGATGGCTACACCTTC. It codes for CASSLGFRVDGYTF.